A selection of T cell receptor beta chains follows, all from one sample in a study of regulatory T cells in long-lasting Graves disease. TCRdb re-analysed the multiplex PCR reads in MiXCR, keeping a single row per CDR3 protein. The sample yields approximately 400,000 distinct CDR3 sequences, 12% seen once. These sequences were also reported in another study, on T cells in Graves' hyperthyroidism and ophthalmopathy.

Here the sequenced sample was peripheral blood mononuclear cells (PBMCs), taken at new diagnosis, from a patient treated with antithyroid drugs. These receptors came from a woman aged 18-29 years with Graves disease. The CDR3 runs from the conserved cysteine through the conserved F or W. D genes are given only for firm matches. Expanded clones get a size class; other rows say once, few or many, or leave the size out.

size: -
V: TRBV28
J: TRBJ1-2
D: TRBD1
DNA: TGTGCCCGCAGTTACGGACAGGGTATGGGGACCTTC
CDR3: CARSYGQGMGTF

size: few
V: TRBV7-9
J: TRBJ2-3
D: -
DNA: TGTGCCAGCAGCGGGGGACCCCGTCTTCAGGGTTCAGATACGCAGTATTTT
CDR3: CASSGGPRLQGSDTQYF

size: many
V: TRBV29-1
J: TRBJ1-1
D: TRBD1
DNA: TGCAGCGCAACGGGACAGGCCGAAGCTTTCTTT
CDR3: CSATGQAEAFF

size: -
V: TRBV4-3
J: TRBJ1-2
D: -
DNA: TGCGCCAGCAGCCAAGATCGTTGGAAAGGGAACTATGGCTACACCTTC
CDR3: CASSQDRWKGNYGYTF

size: many
V: TRBV24-1
J: TRBJ2-1
D: -
DNA: TGTGCCACCAGAACGGAATACAATGAGCAGTTCTTC
CDR3: CATRTEYNEQFF

size: many
V: TRBV12-3/TRBV12-4
J: TRBJ1-4
D: -
DNA: TGTGCCAGCAGTTTGACCTTGGGGACTAATGAAAAACTGTTTTTT
CDR3: CASSLTLGTNEKLFF

size: many
V: TRBV6-1
J: TRBJ1-1
D: TRBD1
DNA: TGTGCCAGCAGTCACCCGCTGACGACAGGGGGCTGGGGCACTGAAGCTTTCTTT
CDR3: CASSHPLTTGGWGTEAFF

size: many
V: TRBV27
J: TRBJ2-3
D: TRBD2
DNA: TGTGCCAGCAGTCCCGGGACTAGCGGGATGTGGGCCACAGATACGCAGTATTTT
CDR3: CASSPGTSGMWATDTQYF

size: few
V: TRBV4-1
J: TRBJ2-3
D: -
DNA: TGCGCCAGCAGCCAAGTGTCCGGGGGCGCAGATACGCAGTATTTT
CDR3: CASSQVSGGADTQYF

size: -
V: TRBV10-3
J: TRBJ2-2
D: TRBD2
DNA: TGTGCCATCAGTGACCTAGCGGGGGACGAACTTGATACCGGGGAGCTGTTTTTT
CDR3: CAISDLAGDELDTGELFF

size: few
V: TRBV13
J: TRBJ1-2
D: TRBD1
DNA: TGTGCCAGCAGCCGAACGGACAGGGGTGACTATGGCTACACCTTC
CDR3: CASSRTDRGDYGYTF

size: many
V: TRBV6-1
J: TRBJ1-6
D: TRBD1
DNA: TGTGCCAGCAGTGACCCGGGACAGGGGGCAACCCTCCACTTT
CDR3: CASSDPGQGATLHF

size: many
V: TRBV7-3
J: TRBJ2-3
D: TRBD1
DNA: TGTGCCAGCAGCTTAAATCCGGGGACAGCTAGCACAGATACGCAGTATTTT
CDR3: CASSLNPGTASTDTQYF

size: -
V: TRBV7-2
J: TRBJ2-7
D: TRBD2
DNA: TGTGCCAGCAGCCTGGGACTAGCGGGAGTGATGGTCTCCTACGAGCAGTACTTC
CDR3: CASSLGLAGVMVSYEQYF

size: many
V: TRBV4-2
J: TRBJ2-1
D: TRBD2
DNA: TGTGCCAGCAGCCAAGGACTAGCCCCAGGCGAGCAGTTCTTC
CDR3: CASSQGLAPGEQFF

size: few
V: TRBV3-1
J: TRBJ2-1
D: -
DNA: TGTGCCAGCAGCCTATCCCGACTCAATGAGCAGTTCTTC
CDR3: CASSLSRLNEQFF

size: few
V: TRBV20-1
J: TRBJ2-6
D: TRBD2
DNA: TGCAGTGCCCCGCGGGAGGGGAGCTCTGGGGCCAACGTCCTGACTTTC
CDR3: CSAPREGSSGANVLTF

size: many
V: TRBV20-1
J: TRBJ2-3
D: TRBD1
DNA: TGCAGTGCTAACGACAGGGGCCCTACAGATACGCAGTATTTT
CDR3: CSANDRGPTDTQYF

size: few
V: TRBV20-1
J: TRBJ2-1
D: TRBD2
DNA: TGCAGTGCTAGGGACCCGGGGGGCTACAATGAGCAGTTCTTC
CDR3: CSARDPGGYNEQFF

size: many
V: TRBV6-1
J: TRBJ2-7
D: -
DNA: TGTGCCAGCCATCAACGCCACGAGCAGTACTTC
CDR3: CASHQRHEQYF

size: many
V: TRBV6-5
J: TRBJ2-2
D: -
DNA: TGTGCCAGCAGTTACTTAACCGGGGAGCTGTTTTTT
CDR3: CASSYLTGELFF

size: many
V: TRBV20-1
J: TRBJ2-2
D: -
DNA: TGCAGTGCTAGAGATCCTCGCAGGCCCGGGGAGCTGTTTTTT
CDR3: CSARDPRRPGELFF

size: many
V: TRBV7-2
J: TRBJ2-7
D: -
DNA: TGTGCCAGCAGCTTGCCGGGACGCTGGAACGAGCAGTACTTC
CDR3: CASSLPGRWNEQYF

size: many
V: TRBV12-3/TRBV12-4
J: TRBJ2-5
D: -
DNA: TGTGCCAGCAGTTTTTACCCCAACCGGGAGACCCAGTACTTC
CDR3: CASSFYPNRETQYF

size: -
V: TRBV20-1
J: TRBJ1-1
D: TRBD1
DNA: TGCAGTGCTCGACAGGGGTCGGGTGAAGCTTTCTTT
CDR3: CSARQGSGEAFF

size: few
V: TRBV19
J: TRBJ1-5
D: TRBD1
DNA: TGTGCCAGTAGTATCCTAACAGGGGGCTGGCAGCCCCAGCATTTT
CDR3: CASSILTGGWQPQHF

size: many
V: TRBV7-6
J: TRBJ1-1
D: -
DNA: TGTGCCAGCAGCTTAGGAGGTACCGCCCTCCAAAACACTGAAGCTTTCTTT
CDR3: CASSLGGTALQNTEAFF